A single sample is the source of the 2 T cell receptor beta chains below, sequenced in a study of blood T cell repertoires in COVID-19. Clones were read by immunoSEQ multiplex PCR, and TCRdb kept only the in-frame ones, dropping some. The sample includes 140,000 or so clones, more than 75% of them seen just once. The specimen sequenced was peripheral blood. The source is a human donor with acute or convalescent COVID-19. The donor label of this sample is uncertain.

This sequence joins TRBV23-1 and TRBJ1-6, with TRBD1 as a possible D gene (5 bases). TRBV23-1 is an open reading frame, and its role is uncertain. With 7 bases removed from V and 8 bases from J, the gap between germline ends came to 9 bases. The CDR3 has 12 amino acids. CDR3 nucleotides: TGCGCCAGCAAACAGGCGGATTCACCCCTCCACTTT. Translated, it gives CASKQADSPLHF.

This chain joins TRBV14 and TRBJ2-3, with D perhaps TRBD1 (5 bases). With 3 bases removed from V and 0 bases from J, the gap between germline ends came to 7 bases. The CDR3 has 14 amino acids. Germline values: CDR1 SGHDN, CDR2 FVKESK. In DNA, the CDR3 is TGTGCCAGCAGCCAGGGGCTTAGCACAGATACGCAGTATTTT. Protein sequence: CASSQGLSTDTQYF.